Included here is one T cell receptor beta chain sequence, with context. Germline loops: CDR1 MNHEY, CDR2 SVGAGI. The CDR3 runs to 14 residues. Trimming left V 0 bases short and J 0 bases short, with 5 bases between. The source of the sample is a study of OX40 agonist ivuxolimab in advanced cancers. Study information: A mean age of around 63 years, range roughly 20 to 79, was recorded, and about 83% were male.

Method: immunoSEQ multiplex PCR; TCRdb's copy keeps in-frame clones and lacks some. The top ten hold approximately 3.6% of the sample, which has some 90,000 clones, roughly 90% seen once. The sample was CD4+ or CD8+ T cells sorted from blood, taken in a trial of the OX40 agonist ivuxolimab. The V and J genes are TRBV6-5 and TRBJ1-1; no firm D call. This TCR derives from an adult with an advanced solid tumor such as melanoma, head and neck, liver or kidney cancer. The CDR3 sequence: CASSYSGMNTEAFF. CDR3 DNA: TGTGCCAGCAGTTACTCTGGCATGAACACTGAAGCTTTCTTT.